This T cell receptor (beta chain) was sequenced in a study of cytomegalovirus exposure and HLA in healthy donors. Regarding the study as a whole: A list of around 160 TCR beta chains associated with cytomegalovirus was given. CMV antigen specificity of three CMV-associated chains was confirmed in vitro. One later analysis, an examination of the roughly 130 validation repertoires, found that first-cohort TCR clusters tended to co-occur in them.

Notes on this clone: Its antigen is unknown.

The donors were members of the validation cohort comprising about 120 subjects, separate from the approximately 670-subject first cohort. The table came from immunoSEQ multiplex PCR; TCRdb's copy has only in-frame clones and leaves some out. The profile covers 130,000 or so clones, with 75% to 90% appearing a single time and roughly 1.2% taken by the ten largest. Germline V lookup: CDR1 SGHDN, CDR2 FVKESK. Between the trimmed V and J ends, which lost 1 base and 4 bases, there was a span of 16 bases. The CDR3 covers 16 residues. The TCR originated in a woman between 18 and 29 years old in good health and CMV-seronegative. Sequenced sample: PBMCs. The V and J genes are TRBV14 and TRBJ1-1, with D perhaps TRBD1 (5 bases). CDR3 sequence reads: CASSQGPGLGGTEAFF. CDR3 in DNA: TGTGCCAGCAGCCAAGGTCCAGGGCTCGGGGGCACTGAAGCTTTCTTT.